This passage covers 16 T cell receptor beta chains from one sample sequenced in a study of T cells expressing NK-cell markers. TCRdb reprocessed the 5' RACE reads and keeps a single row for each CDR3 protein, giving no DNA. This table holds 500,000 to 700,000 distinct CDR3 sequences. Input material: blood T cells: a sorted CD56 or NKG2C T cell subset, CD4+ or CD8+ T cells, or bulk PBMC T cells (not recorded which). These receptor sequences come from a man younger than 35 in good health.

This chain uses TRBV12-3 or TRBV12-4 with TRBJ2-2; TCRdb lists TRBD1, though no DNA is available to test this call. The CDR3 is 15 amino acids. The CDR3 loop is CASHPRGRGTGELFF.

The J gene is TRBJ2-7, the V gene TRBV5-1; TCRdb gives TRBD1 as the D gene, but with no DNA this cannot be confirmed. This CDR3 has 14 residues. CDR1 is SGHRS and CDR2 is YFSETQ in the germline V gene. The CDR3 here is CASSWATANYEQYF.

The chain employs TRBV28 and TRBJ2-7; the TRBD1 assignment by TCRdb is unverifiable without DNA. CDR3 length: 13 amino acids. CDR1 and CDR2 (germline): MDHEN, SYDVKM. CDR3 loop: CASSFSPVYEQYF. The whole variable domain, remainder taken from reference TRBV28 and TRBJ2-7, is DVKVTQSSRYLVKRTGEKVFLECVQDMDHENMFWYRQDPGLGLRLIYFSYDVKMKEKGDIPEGYSVSREKKERFSLILESASTNQTSMYLCASSFSPVYEQYFGPGTRLTVT.

This chain links TRBV12-3 or TRBV12-4 with TRBJ2-7; there is no DNA to check the TCRdb D call of TRBD1. The CDR3 runs to 15 residues. This CDR3 reads CASSLSGTGYYEQYF.

The rearrangement uses TRBV19 and TRBJ2-1; TCRdb calls TRBD2, which cannot be checked without DNA. Per the germline V gene, CDR1 is LNHDA and CDR2 is SQIVND (reference sequence). The CDR3 runs 15 residues. The CDR3 sequence: CASKERSGYYNEQFF.

V is TRBV14 and J is TRBJ2-1; TCRdb designates TRBD2, a call that cannot be tested without DNA. The CDR3 is made up of 17 amino acids. Germline V gives CDR1 SGHDN, CDR2 FVKESK. The CDR3 spells CASSRYGGTLSYNEQFF.

This sequence joins TRBV9 and TRBJ2-3. The V gene's germline CDR1 is SGDLS and CDR2 YYNGEE. This CDR3 has 12 residues. The CDR3 sequence is CASSSAVDTQYF.

The chain is built from TRBV4-3 and TRBJ1-4; the D call of TRBD1 rests on TCRdb alone, since no DNA is present to check it. CDR3 size: 14 residues. The germline V gene encodes CDR1 LGHNA and CDR2 YSLEER. The CDR3 reads CASSEDRVDEKLFF.

The chain recombines TRBV12-3 or TRBV12-4 with TRBJ2-6; TCRdb returns TRBD2, unconfirmable since there is no DNA. The CDR3 contains 15 residues. The CDR3 spells CASGDGLSGANVLTF.

The chain is built from TRBV24-1 and TRBJ2-3; without DNA, the TCRdb call of TRBD1 cannot be checked. The CDR3 is 13 residues long. The germline V gene has CDR1 KGHDR and CDR2 SFDVKD. CDR3 in amino acids: CATRGTVEDTQYF.

The chain's CDR3 is CASSQSIGGTEYF. The V gene is TRBV4-3, the J gene TRBJ2-3; TCRdb picks TRBD1, but there is no DNA to check that call. The CDR3 has 13 residues. Germline V gives CDR1 LGHNA, CDR2 YSLEER.

The chain couples TRBV20-1 to TRBJ1-2. CDR1 and CDR2 from the germline V gene are DFQATT and SNEGSKA (reference sequence). The length of the CDR3 is 13 residues. The CDR3 loop reads CSAFKTLNYGYTF.

The V and J genes are TRBV6-5 and TRBJ2-1. Germline values: CDR1 MNHEY, CDR2 SVGAGI. The CDR3 loop spans 14 amino acids. This chain's CDR3 is CASSYSKKGNEQFF.

The chain uses TRBV20-1 and TRBJ2-1; TCRdb picks TRBD2, but there is no DNA to check that call. The CDR3 extends over 14 amino acids. Germline CDR1 reads DFQATT; CDR2 reads SNEGSKA (reference sequence). The CDR3 here is CSARAGGYVNEQFF.

This chain joins TRBV4-3 and TRBJ2-5; no DNA is available, so the TRBD1 call from TCRdb remains unchecked. The CDR3 is 16 amino acids. Per germline, CDR1 LGHNA and CDR2 YSLEER. CDR3: CASSQETGTGQETQYF.

This chain connects TRBV21-1 to TRBJ2-7. TRBV21-1 is a documented pseudogene. The CDR3 extends over 12 amino acids. CDR3 protein: CASSKSKNEQYF.